The rows below give T cell receptor beta chains drawn from one sample of a study of CD8+CD57+ T cells in acquired aplastic anemia. TCRdb re-called the reads with MiXCR, one entry per CDR3 protein. Among under 200,000 distinct CDR3 sequences, more than 45% were seen once, and the ten largest hold about 2.6%. What was sequenced was sorted CD4+, CD8+, or CD8+CD57+ T cells (not recorded which) from PBMCs. The receptors come from a human donor with aplastic anemia. Each CDR3 is given with its conserved first and last residue. The D gene is left open where the match is weak. The listing skips clone size in some rows; elsewhere it reads once, few, many or a size class.

NA	TRBJ1-1	TRBV30	NA	TGTGCCTGGAGTGGCGGGAGTACTGAAGCTTTCTTT	CAWSGGSTEAFF
NA	TRBJ1-5	TRBV7-2	few	TGTGCCAGCAGCTTAAGTTTGGTTCAGCCCCAGCATTTT	CASSLSLVQPQHF
NA	TRBJ2-1	TRBV20-1	NA	TGCAGTGCTAGAGATGTGAGGAGCTCCTACAATGAGCAGTTCTTC	CSARDVRSSYNEQFF
TRBD1	TRBJ1-2	TRBV11-2	many	TGTGCCAGCTCGCCCGGTCGGGGGACAGGGACCTATGGCTACACCTTC	CASSPGRGTGTYGYTF
TRBD2	TRBJ2-7	TRBV5-1	NA	TGCGCCAGCAGCATGGGGGAGACTAGGCGGGCTAGCGGGACCACCTACGAGCAGTACTTC	CASSMGETRRASGTTYEQYF
NA	TRBJ1-1	TRBV2	few	TGTGCCAGCAGGAACAGAGCGGGGGAAACTGAAGCTTTCTTT	CASRNRAGETEAFF
NA	TRBJ2-7	TRBV2	NA	TGTGCCAGCTCCCGCGGGACCGACACCTACGAGCAGTACTTC	CASSRGTDTYEQYF
TRBD2	TRBJ2-5	TRBV5-6	many	TGTGCCAGCAGCGTTTACGGGACTAGCGAGACCCAGTACTTC	CASSVYGTSETQYF
NA	TRBJ2-7	TRBV9	many	TGTGCCAGCGCAAAAGGGGTTGAGGGCTACGAGCAGTACTTC	CASAKGVEGYEQYF
NA	TRBJ2-7	TRBV29-1	medium-sized	TGCAGCGTTAGGAACGGCAGAACCAGTACCTACGAGCAGTACTTC	CSVRNGRTSTYEQYF
TRBD1	TRBJ2-7	TRBV7-2	NA	TGTGCCAGCACTTTGGACAGGGGACCCTACGAGCAGTACTTC	CASTLDRGPYEQYF
NA	TRBJ1-6	TRBV6-1	many	TGTGCCAGCAGCGACGATCCTAGGGATTCACCCCTCCACTTT	CASSDDPRDSPLHF
NA	TRBJ2-7	TRBV9	NA	TGTGCCAGCAGCCTTGACGATTCCTACGAGCAGTACTTC	CASSLDDSYEQYF
NA	TRBJ2-7	TRBV2	few	TGTGCCAGCAGTGAACCCCGCGGCGGGGGACAGTCCTACGAGCAGTACTTC	CASSEPRGGGQSYEQYF
NA	TRBJ2-1	TRBV29-1	NA	TGCAGCGTTGGACGGAGCTCCTACAATGAGCAGTTCTTC	CSVGRSSYNEQFF
NA	TRBJ2-3	TRBV9	many	TGTGCCAGCAGCGTAGGTACGGGAGCCGGCACAGATACGCAGTATTTT	CASSVGTGAGTDTQYF
NA	TRBJ1-2	TRBV11-2	NA	TGTGCCAGCAGCGCTACCTATGGCTACACCTTC	CASSATYGYTF
TRBD1	TRBJ1-6	TRBV2	NA	TGTGCCAGCGGGGACAGGGACTCCTATAATTCACCCCTCCACTTT	CASGDRDSYNSPLHF
NA	TRBJ2-7	TRBV6-1	many	TGTGCCAGCAAACGGATTAGGGAACCCTACGAGCAGTACTTC	CASKRIREPYEQYF
TRBD1	TRBJ1-5	TRBV12-3/TRBV12-4	many	TGTGCCAGCACCGAGGACAGGAGCAATCAGCCCCAGCATTTT	CASTEDRSNQPQHF
NA	TRBJ2-5	TRBV20-1	NA	TGCAGTGCTAGAGATCCAGGGTTGAGAGAGACCCAGTACTTC	CSARDPGLRETQYF
NA	TRBJ1-1	TRBV9	NA	TGTGCCAGCAGCCCCGACGGCGCATACACTGAAGCTTTCTTT	CASSPDGAYTEAFF
NA	TRBJ2-1	TRBV7-3	many	TGTGCCAGCAGCCCCACCAGGAGCTCGAATGAGCAGTTCTTC	CASSPTRSSNEQFF
TRBD2	TRBJ2-1	TRBV30	NA	TGTGCCTGGAGCGAGGGGACTAGGGACGTGAATGAGCAGTTCTTC	CAWSEGTRDVNEQFF
NA	TRBJ2-7	TRBV10-1	NA	TGCGCCAGCGGAGACAGCTCCTACGAGCAGTACTTC	CASGDSSYEQYF
TRBD1	TRBJ1-2	TRBV27	NA	TGTGCCAGCAGATCTCTGGACAGGTCCCTCTACACCTTC	CASRSLDRSLYTF
NA	TRBJ2-7	TRBV9	NA	TGTGCCAGCAGCGTAGGGGCTAGTGGGCTATACGAGCAGTACTTC	CASSVGASGLYEQYF
NA	TRBJ1-4	TRBV7-9	many	TGTGCCAGCAGCTTAGCCTCCCTCGAGGCAACTAATGAAAAACTGTTTTTT	CASSLASLEATNEKLFF
NA	TRBJ1-4	TRBV7-9	NA	TGTGCCAGCAGCGCTCCAGGGGACGAAAAACTGTTTTTT	CASSAPGDEKLFF
TRBD2	TRBJ2-1	TRBV24-1	NA	TGTGCCACCAGAGCGGGGGGGCCTTACAATGAGCAGTTCTTC	CATRAGGPYNEQFF
TRBD1	TRBJ1-5	TRBV9	NA	TGTGCCAGCAGCGTAGAATTTTCAGGGGGACGTAGCAATCAGCCCCAGCATTTT	CASSVEFSGGRSNQPQHF
TRBD1	TRBJ2-1	TRBV5-1	NA	TGCGCCAGCAGCTTAACAGGGGACGAGCAGTTCTTC	CASSLTGDEQFF
TRBD1	TRBJ2-3	TRBV20-1	NA	TGCAGTGCTCGACCCCGGGACAGGGACACAGATACGCAGTATTTT	CSARPRDRDTDTQYF
TRBD2	TRBJ2-7	TRBV9	many	TGTGCCAGCAGCCAGGGACTAGCGGAGGTCTACGAGCAGTACTTC	CASSQGLAEVYEQYF
TRBD1	TRBJ2-7	TRBV9	NA	TGTGCCAGCAGCGGACCGGGACAGGGTCGCGAGCAGTACTTC	CASSGPGQGREQYF
NA	TRBJ2-2	TRBV15	NA	TGCGCCACCAGCAGAGAGGTTCTGAACACCGGGGAGCTGTTTTTT	CATSREVLNTGELFF
NA	TRBJ2-3	TRBV24-1	many	TGTGCCACCAGTCAACCAGGGGGGTCGGGAGATACGCAGTATTTT	CATSQPGGSGDTQYF
NA	TRBJ2-3	TRBV4-2	NA	TGTGCCAGCAGCCAAGAGTCGCCTAACGGCGTCGAAGGTACGCAGTATTTT	CASSQESPNGVEGTQYF
TRBD1	TRBJ2-5	TRBV4-1	NA	TGCGCCAGCAGCCAAGTCACAGGGGTACAAGAGACCCAGTACTTC	CASSQVTGVQETQYF
TRBD1	TRBJ1-4	TRBV20-1	many	TGCAGTGCTAGAGATACAGGGGGCAATGGGGAAAAACTGTTTTTT	CSARDTGGNGEKLFF
NA	TRBJ1-4	TRBV29-1	NA	TGCAGCGTTGGTAGAGGGGCCTCCGGTAATGAAAAACTGTTTTTT	CSVGRGASGNEKLFF
NA	TRBJ2-7	TRBV5-4	NA	TGTGCCAGCAGCTTGGACGGACCTGAGCAGTACTTC	CASSLDGPEQYF
NA	TRBJ1-2	TRBV20-1	once	TGCAGTGCTAGCCCTGTTTTACAGGTTAACTATGGCTACACCTTC	CSASPVLQVNYGYTF
NA	TRBJ2-7	TRBV11-3	many	TGTGCCAGCAGCTTTAGGGCCTGGGAGGGGACAGTCTACGAGCAGTACTTC	CASSFRAWEGTVYEQYF
TRBD1	TRBJ1-1	TRBV10-2	NA	TGCGCCAGCACTATACAGGGGCTTATCACTGAAGCTTTCTTT	CASTIQGLITEAFF
TRBD2	TRBJ2-7	TRBV12-3/TRBV12-4	NA	TGTGCCAGCAGCACCAGCGGGAGGGCAAACGAGCAGTGCTTC	CASSTSGRANEQCF
NA	TRBJ2-2	TRBV7-3	few	TGTGCCAGCAGCTTAACCCCAGGGGTCGCCGGGGAGCTGTTTTTT	CASSLTPGVAGELFF
NA	TRBJ2-7	TRBV5-1	NA	TGCGCCAGCAGCTCCGAGGGCCACGAGCAGTACTTC	CASSSEGHEQYF
TRBD2	TRBJ2-3	TRBV18	NA	TGTGCCAGCTCACCCGGGACTAGCGGCACAGATACGCAGTATTTT	CASSPGTSGTDTQYF
NA	TRBJ2-5	TRBV15	NA	TGTGCCACCAGCAGGCGCAGGGCAGAGACCCAGTACTTC	CATSRRRAETQYF
TRBD1	TRBJ1-2	TRBV20-1	NA	TGCAGTGCTAGAGAAAGGGGGCAGGGGGAGCATGGCTTCACCTTC	CSARERGQGEHGFTF
NA	TRBJ1-2	TRBV27	NA	TGTGCCAGCAGTTTTGTGACACTCGGGATGAGCTATGGCTACACCTTC	CASSFVTLGMSYGYTF
NA	TRBJ2-5	TRBV6-2/TRBV6-3	few	TGTGCCAGCAGTAATGAGAGACTGCTACAAGAGACCCAGTACTTC	CASSNERLLQETQYF
NA	TRBJ2-3	TRBV5-1	many	TGCGCCAGCAGCTTGGAGGGAACACAAGATACGCAGTATTTT	CASSLEGTQDTQYF